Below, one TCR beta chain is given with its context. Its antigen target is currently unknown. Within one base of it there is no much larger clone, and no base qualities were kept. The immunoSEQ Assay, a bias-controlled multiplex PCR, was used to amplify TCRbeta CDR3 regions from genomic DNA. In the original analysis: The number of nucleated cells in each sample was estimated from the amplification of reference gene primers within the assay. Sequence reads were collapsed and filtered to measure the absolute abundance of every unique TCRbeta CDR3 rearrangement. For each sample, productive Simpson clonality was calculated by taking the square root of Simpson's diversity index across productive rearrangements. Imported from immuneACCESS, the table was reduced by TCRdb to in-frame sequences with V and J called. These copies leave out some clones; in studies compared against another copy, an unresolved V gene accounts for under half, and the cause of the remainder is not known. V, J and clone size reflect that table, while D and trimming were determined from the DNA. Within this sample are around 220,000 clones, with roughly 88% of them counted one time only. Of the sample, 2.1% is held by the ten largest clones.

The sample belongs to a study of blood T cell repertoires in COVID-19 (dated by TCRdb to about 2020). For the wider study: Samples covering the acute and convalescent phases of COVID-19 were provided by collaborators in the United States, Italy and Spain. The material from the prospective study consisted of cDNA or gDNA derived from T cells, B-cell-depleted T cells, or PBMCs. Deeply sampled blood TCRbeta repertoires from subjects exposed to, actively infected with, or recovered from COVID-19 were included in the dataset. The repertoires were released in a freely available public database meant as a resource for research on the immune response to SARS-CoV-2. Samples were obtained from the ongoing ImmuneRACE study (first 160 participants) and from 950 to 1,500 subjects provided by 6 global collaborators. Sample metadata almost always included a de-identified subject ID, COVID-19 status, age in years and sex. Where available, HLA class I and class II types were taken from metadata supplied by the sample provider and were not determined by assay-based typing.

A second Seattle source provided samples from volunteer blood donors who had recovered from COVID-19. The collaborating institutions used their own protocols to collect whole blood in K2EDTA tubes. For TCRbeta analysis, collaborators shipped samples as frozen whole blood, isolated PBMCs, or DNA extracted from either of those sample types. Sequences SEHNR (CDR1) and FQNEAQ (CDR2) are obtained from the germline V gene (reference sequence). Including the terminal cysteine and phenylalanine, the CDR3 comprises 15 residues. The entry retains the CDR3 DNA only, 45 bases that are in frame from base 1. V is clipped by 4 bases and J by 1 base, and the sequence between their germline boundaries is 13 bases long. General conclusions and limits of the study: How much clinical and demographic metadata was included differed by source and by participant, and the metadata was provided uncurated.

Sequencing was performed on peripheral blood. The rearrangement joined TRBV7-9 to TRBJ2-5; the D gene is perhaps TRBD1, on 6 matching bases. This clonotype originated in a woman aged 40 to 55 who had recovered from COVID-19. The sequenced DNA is TGTGCCAGCAGCTCCCTAGGGGGTTTCCAAGAGACCCAGTACTTC. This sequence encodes CASSSLGGFQETQYF.